The source of this T cell receptor (beta chain) is a study of early T cells in non-severe SARS-CoV-2 infection. About the research overall: Unsorted whole blood bulk RNA was sequenced, with unpaired chains.

The length of the CDR3 is 15 residues. CDR1 and CDR2 (germline): SGHVS, FQNEAQ. Trimming removed 5 bases at V and 3 bases at J, with 17 bases between. Individual cDNA molecules received unique molecular identifiers. TCRdb re-called the 5' RACE reads with MiXCR, one entry per CDR3 protein. Of under 60,000 distinct CDR3 sequences listed, roughly an eighth were seen once; the top ten hold approximately 10%. This clonotype was seen ten or more times. The gene calls are TRBV7-8 and TRBJ2-7, with D unresolved. The TCR sequence derives from an adult who was a healthcare worker with PCR-confirmed SARS-CoV-2 infection or an uninfected control (not recorded which). The specimen was whole blood. The CDR3 DNA is TGTGCCAGCAGCCTAGAGCTCGGAGAGTACTACGAGCAGTACTTC. Translation gives CASSLELGEYYEQYF.